The sequence of this T cell receptor (beta chain) was determined in a study of blood T cell repertoires in COVID-19. Study-level information: PBMCs, B-cell-depleted T cells, or T cells provided the cDNA or gDNA that made up the material.

Exposed study participants had met a COVID-19 case within 2 weeks before entry. The CDR3 spans 13 residues. With V trimmed by 4 bases and J by 5 bases, 2 bases remained unmatched. CDR1 is MRHNA, CDR2 SNTAGT, per germline. The assay was immunoSEQ multiplex PCR, and TCRdb's table has in-frame clones only and misses some. There are a few hundred thousand clones in the sample; 80% to 90% occur only once, and around 4% lies in the top ten. The origin of this receptor is a woman in her twenties or thirties who had been exposed to COVID-19. This chain uses TRBV6-4 with TRBJ1-5; TRBD1 aligns across 7 bases. The source material was PBMCs or T cells enriched from blood (not recorded which). CDR3 nucleotide sequence: TGTGCCAGCAGTGCCGACAGGGATCAGCCCCAGCATTTT. Its protein product is CASSADRDQPQHF.